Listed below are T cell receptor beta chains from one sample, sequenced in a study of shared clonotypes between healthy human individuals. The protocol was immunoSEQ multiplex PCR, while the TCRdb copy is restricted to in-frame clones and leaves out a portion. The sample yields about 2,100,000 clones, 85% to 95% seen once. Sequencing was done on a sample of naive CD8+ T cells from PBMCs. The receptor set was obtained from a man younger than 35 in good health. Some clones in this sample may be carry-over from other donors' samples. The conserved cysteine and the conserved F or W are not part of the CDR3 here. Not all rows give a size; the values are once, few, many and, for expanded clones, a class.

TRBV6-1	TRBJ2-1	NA	ASSDRTGGHRYPYNEQF
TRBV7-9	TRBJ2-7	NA	ASTNSYEQY
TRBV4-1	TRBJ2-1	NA	ASRRRPEGLAGYYNEQF
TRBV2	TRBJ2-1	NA	ASRGTGTGGDKF
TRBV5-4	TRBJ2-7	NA	ASSLGDRVDEQY
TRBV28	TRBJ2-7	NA	ASSFVSYEQY
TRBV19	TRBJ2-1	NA	ASRSTGPSYNEQF
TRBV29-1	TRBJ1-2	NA	SSTPASGYT
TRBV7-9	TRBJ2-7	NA	ASSDQAWEQY
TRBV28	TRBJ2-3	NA	ASSSGLAERTDTQY
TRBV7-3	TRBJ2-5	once	ASSAPSETQY
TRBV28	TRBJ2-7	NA	ASSGTWREQY
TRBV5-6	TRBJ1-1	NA	ASSLGRQKQAF
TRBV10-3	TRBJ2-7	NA	AINPDTSGSYEQY
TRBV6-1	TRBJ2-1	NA	ASTPVRGSYNEQF